This TCR beta chain was found in a study of identical twins. Unique molecular identifiers were in the cDNA, with template-switch universal primer binding. One entry per CDR3 protein results from TCRdb running MiXCR on the 5' RACE reads. The repertoire includes about 570,000 distinct CDR3 sequences, 9.6% of them detected once, and under 3.5% sits in the top ten. The sample was also linked to a second study, of yellow fever vaccine responses in identical twins.

Sequencing was carried out using PBMCs. This TCR derives from a woman younger than 30 in good health.

This chain's CDR3 is CASSLSTLAALTDTQYF. The CDR3 DNA follows: TGCGCCAGCAGCTTGTCCACACTAGCGGCCCTCACAGATACGCAGTATTTT. V usage is TRBV5-1 and J usage is TRBJ2-3; 8 bases map to TRBD2. Germline V gene sequence: CDR1 SGHRS, CDR2 YFSETQ. This CDR3 is 17 amino acids long. The V gene end was trimmed by 1 base and the J gene end by 2 bases; junction bases not matched to a gene: 9.